A single sample gave rise to the 7 T cell receptor beta chains below, sequenced in a study of shared clonotypes between healthy human individuals. The data were produced by immunoSEQ multiplex PCR, yet TCRdb's version contains in-frame clones alone and is incomplete. Of millions of clones listed, 95% are singletons. The sample consisted of naive CD4+ T cells sorted from blood. Specified subset: CD45RA+ positively selected. Receptor source: a man younger than 35 in good health.

For this clone: Other DNA sequences in the same sample also yield this CDR3. The chain carries TRBV11-3 and TRBJ2-2; D is ambiguous. Germline CDR1 is SGHNT and CDR2 is YENEEA. Trimming took 1 base from V and 2 from J, leaving 5 bases between them. The CDR3 is 14 amino acids. DNA of the CDR3: TGTGCCAGCAGCTTAGGGCAAAACACCGGGGAGCTGTTTTTT. Amino acid sequence: CASSLGQNTGELFF.

Comment on this clone: The sample carries other DNA sequences with the same CDR3. The V gene is TRBV5-1, the J gene TRBJ1-2, with 7 bases matching TRBD1. The CDR3 totals 14 residues. V shed 0 bases, J shed 7 bases, and the junction held 6 bases outside the gene matches. The germline CDR1 and CDR2 sequences are SGHRS and YFSETQ. CDR3: CASSLEDRVGGYTF. The CDR3 DNA reads as TGCGCCAGCAGCTTGGAAGACAGGGTGGGTGGCTACACCTTC.

V is TRBV7-8 and J is TRBJ1-2; tentatively, D is TRBD1 (6 bases). Deletions cut 5 bases from V and 4 bases from J, with 17 bases between. Germline assignment: CDR1 SGHVS and CDR2 FQNEAQ. This CDR3 spans 15 amino acids. CDR3 coding DNA: TGTGCCAGCAGCCCCGTTCGCCCGGGGGCCTATGGCTACACCTTC. Translation: CASSPVRPGAYGYTF.

The V call is TRBV4-1, the J call TRBJ2-2, with 7 positions matching TRBD2. The CDR3 totals 16 residues. V dropped 5 bases and J dropped 2; count of bases not matched to a gene: 8. CDR1 MGHRA and CDR2 YSYEKL come from the germline V gene. As DNA, the CDR3 is TGCGCCAGCAGCTCTGAGGGCGGGAGAAACACCGGGGAGCTGTTTTTT. It translates to CASSSEGGRNTGELFF.

V is TRBV4-2 and J is TRBJ2-1, with D perhaps given as TRBD1 or TRBD2 (5 bases each). Trimming cost V 8 bases and J 5 bases, with 13 bases left between them. CDR3 length equals 13 residues. The V gene's germline CDR1 is LGHNA and CDR2 YNFKEQ. The CDR3 sequence: CASRDPPNNEQFF. In DNA form, the CDR3 reads TGTGCCAGCCGGGACCCACCGAACAATGAGCAGTTCTTC.

This chain connects TRBV18 to TRBJ2-5; D call uncertain. The germline CDR1 and CDR2 sequences are KGHSH and LQKENI. The CDR3 consists of 13 residues. V was shortened by 5 bases and J by 2 bases, with 9 bases between the two germline ends. The CDR3 here is CASSSRQQETQYF. The CDR3 DNA reads TGTGCCAGCTCATCCCGCCAACAAGAGACCCAGTACTTC.

V gene TRBV7-6 combines with J gene TRBJ2-2, with TRBD1 as a possible D gene (6 bases). V was trimmed by 4 bases and J by 1 base, leaving 16 bases between them. Germline V gives CDR1 SGHVS, CDR2 FNYEAQ. This CDR3 region has 17 residues. CDR3 in amino acids: CASSWGPGVLNTGELFF. In DNA form, the CDR3 reads TGTGCCAGCAGCTGGGGGCCTGGGGTCTTGAACACCGGGGAGCTGTTTTTT.